The clone carrying this T cell receptor beta chain was detected a few times. As yet, its antigen is unknown. The entry originates in a study of T-cell reconstitution after alpha-beta-depleted transplantation in children. General study findings and limits: Some patients' high day-60 TCRbeta diversity was traced to surviving recipient T cells and thymic progenitors. Reportedly, roughly two months post-transplant, alpha-beta T cells arose from several hundred expanded graft clones. Diversity and T-cell counts at one year after transplant derived mostly from new T cells.

Using unique molecular identifiers, the investigators prepared the TCRbeta library. A single record per CDR3 protein comes from TCRdb applying MiXCR to the PCR reads. The sample lists about 32,000 distinct CDR3 sequences; under 7.5% were seen once. The germline gives CDR1 MRHNA, CDR2 SNTAGT. Trimming stripped 5 bases from V and 2 bases from J, with 3 bases between. This CDR3 is 12 amino acids long. V is TRBV6-4 and J is TRBJ2-2; D is ambiguous. The sequencing used peripheral blood, collected 60 days after TCRalphabeta/CD19-depleted stem cell transplant. This sequence was found in a child less than two years old who had a stem cell transplant for acute myeloid leukemia, so the T cells may come from the graft donor. The CDR3 loop reads CASSSNTGELFF. CDR3 in DNA: TGTGCCAGCAGTAGTAACACCGGGGAGCTGTTTTTT.